This TCR beta chain was sequenced for a study of cytomegalovirus exposure and HLA in healthy donors. This clone was counted a few times. Antigen specificity is unknown. The PCR contained 60 Vbeta and 13 Jbeta primers. Profiled with immunoSEQ multiplex PCR; TCRdb holds only in-frame clones, not every one. The data contain around 130,000 clones, over 75% of them singletons. Germline V gives CDR1 MGHRA, CDR2 YSYEKL. The CDR3 contains 14 residues. V was trimmed by 2 bases and J by 6 bases, leaving 12 bases between them. Broader study findings: Data from an earlier analysis indicated that most TCR beta V segments were productive either about 87% or about 30% of the time.

Material: PBMCs. The sequence derives from a female donor in good health and CMV-seronegative. This chain uses TRBV4-1 with TRBJ2-3; D might be TRBD2 (6 bases). The CDR3 bases are TGCGCCAGCAGCCAATTTTCGGGGGAGGATACGCAGTATTTT. It yields the protein CASSQFSGEDTQYF.